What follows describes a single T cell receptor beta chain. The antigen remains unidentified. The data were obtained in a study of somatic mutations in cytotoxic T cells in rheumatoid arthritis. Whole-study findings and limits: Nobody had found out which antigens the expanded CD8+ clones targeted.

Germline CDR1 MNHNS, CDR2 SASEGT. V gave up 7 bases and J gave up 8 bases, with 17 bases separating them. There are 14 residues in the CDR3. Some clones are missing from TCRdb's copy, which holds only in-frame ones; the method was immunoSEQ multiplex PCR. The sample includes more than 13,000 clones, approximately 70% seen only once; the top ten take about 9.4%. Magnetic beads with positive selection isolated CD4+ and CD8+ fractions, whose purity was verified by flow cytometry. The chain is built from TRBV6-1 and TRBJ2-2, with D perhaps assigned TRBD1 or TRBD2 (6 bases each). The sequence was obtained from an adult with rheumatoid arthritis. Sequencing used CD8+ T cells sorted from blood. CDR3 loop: CASTPDRAGGELFF. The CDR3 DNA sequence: TGTGCCAGCACTCCGGACAGAGCGGGTGGGGAGCTGTTTTTT.